Shown below are 27 T cell receptor beta chains from a single sample sequenced in a study of shared clonotypes between healthy human individuals. Using immunoSEQ multiplex PCR, the repertoire was profiled, and TCRdb retains in-frame clones only, with some absent. Altogether about 1.1 million clones are present, around 78% being singletons, with the ten largest covering approximately 0.5%. The sequenced material came from memory CD4+ T cells from PBMCs. Documented subset: CD45RA-negative fraction. The receptors were gathered from a man aged 18 to 29 in good health. Some clones in this sample may be carry-over from other donors' samples.

In its sample, this clone was seen once. The rearrangement uses TRBV5-1 and TRBJ2-7, with TRBD1 matching 10 bases. The V and J ends lost 1 base and 6 bases, in that order; junction bases with no gene match: 1. CDR1 is SGHRS, CDR2 YFSETQ, per germline. The CDR3 has 13 amino acids. The CDR3 nucleotides are TGCGCCAGCAGCTTGCGGACAGGGGGCGAGCAGTACTTC. It yields the protein CASSLRTGGEQYF.

The chain is built from TRBV28 and TRBJ2-7; TRBD1 is a possible D gene (6 bases). CDR1 is MDHEN and CDR2 is SYDVKM in the germline V gene. The CDR3 loop spans 15 amino acids. Trimming shortened V by 4 bases and J by 0 bases, and 13 bases separated the two germline ends. The CDR3 loop is CASSSPTGPSYEQYF. DNA of the CDR3: TGTGCCAGCAGTTCTCCGACAGGCCCCTCCTACGAGCAGTACTTC.

This clone was counted between two and nine times. The CDR3 sequence is CASSSSGGGLGYTF. Here the CDR3 DNA reads TGTGCCAGCAGCTCCTCTGGAGGGGGATTAGGCTACACCTTC. This sequence joins TRBV7-9 and TRBJ1-2; D may be TRBD1 (6 bases). The CDR3 totals 14 residues. Germline loops: CDR1 SEHNR, CDR2 FQNEAQ (reference sequence). V lost 4 bases and J 8 bases, leaving 17 bases between the germline ends. Based on the CDR3 plus reference TRBV7-9 and TRBJ1-2, the full variable domain is DTGVSQNPRHKITKRGQNVTFRCDPISEHNRLYWYRQTLGQGPEFLTYFQNEAQLEKSRLLSDRFSAERPKGSFSTLEIQRTEQGDSAMYLCASSSSGGGLGYTFGSGTRLTVV.

The rearrangement links TRBV7-2 to TRBJ1-1; a possible D gene is TRBD1 (5 bases). Trimming took 0 bases from V and 7 from J, leaving 12 bases between them. This CDR3 spans 14 amino acids. The germline V gene has CDR1 SGHTA and CDR2 FQGNSA. In nucleotides, the CDR3 is TGTGCCAGCAGCTTAGCGGCAGGGTACGGTGAAGCTTTCTTT. Translated: CASSLAAGYGEAFF.

The chain employs TRBV7-3 and TRBJ2-5; D is unresolved. This CDR3 comprises 13 residues. Trimming shortened V by 4 bases and J by 3 bases, and 9 bases separated the two germline ends. Germline V lookup: CDR1 SGHTA, CDR2 FQGTGA. The CDR3 here is CASSYAGKETQYF. The CDR3 nucleotides read TGTGCCAGCAGCTACGCTGGGAAAGAGACCCAGTACTTC.

The chain uses TRBV28 and TRBJ1-3; D not resolved. The CDR3 runs 14 residues. Germline CDR1 reads MDHEN; CDR2 reads SYDVKM. V was trimmed by 8 bases and J by 0 bases, leaving 11 bases between them. CDR3 residues: CASHRAISGNTIYF. CDR3 DNA: TGTGCCAGCCATCGGGCCATCTCTGGAAACACCATATATTTT. The variable domain in full, with the rest retrieved from reference TRBV28 and TRBJ1-3, is DVKVTQSSRYLVKRTGEKVFLECVQDMDHENMFWYRQDPGLGLRLIYFSYDVKMKEKGDIPEGYSVSREKKERFSLILESASTNQTSMYLCASHRAISGNTIYFGEGSWLTVV.

This clone was observed a few times. The V and J genes are TRBV9 and TRBJ2-2; D uncertain. This CDR3 has 15 residues. V was trimmed by 4 bases and J by 9 bases, leaving 19 bases between them. Germline V gene lookup returns CDR1 SGDLS and CDR2 YYNGEE. The CDR3 DNA sequence: TGTGCCAGCAGCCCGACGGCACCCCTTGGTTGGGAGCTGTTTTTT. It translates to CASSPTAPLGWELFF.

This clone was observed once. This sequence joins TRBV7-2 and TRBJ1-5, with D perhaps TRBD1 (6 bases). With 3 bases removed from V and 3 bases from J, the gap between germline ends came to 21 bases. Germline CDR1 and CDR2: SGHTA and FQGNSA. The CDR3 spans 18 residues. CDR3 nucleotides: TGTGCCAGCAGCTTGGGTTTAGCGGTCGGACAGTTCAATCAGCCCCAGCATTTT. Translating it yields CASSLGLAVGQFNQPQHF.

The gene calls are TRBV5-5 and TRBJ1-2, with D maybe TRBD1 (6 bases). Germline CDR1 SGHKS, CDR2 YYEKEE (reference sequence). The V gene lost 3 bases and the J gene lost 8 bases, with 14 bases spanning the gap. This CDR3 region has 13 residues. The CDR3 DNA follows: TGTGCCAGCAGCTGGCCACAGGGCGGCGGCTACACCTTC. This gives the protein CASSWPQGGGYTF.

The chain recombines TRBV27 with TRBJ2-6, with TRBD1 as a possible D gene (5 bases). This CDR3 has 16 amino acids. The V gene's germline CDR1 is MNHEY and CDR2 SMNVEV (reference sequence). Deletions cut 4 bases from V and 6 bases from J, with 16 bases between. The CDR3 spells CASSSAGRPLANVLTF. CDR3 in DNA: TGTGCCAGCAGTTCGGCAGGGCGCCCGCTGGCCAACGTCCTGACTTTC.

The chain has TRBV4-1 and TRBJ2-3; D is ambiguous. The CDR3 has 15 residues. Trimming shortened V by 1 base and J by 0 bases, and 8 bases separated the two germline ends. Germline CDR1 and CDR2: MGHRA and YSYEKL. The CDR3 bases are TGCGCCAGCAGCCAAGTTGTTAAGAGCACAGATACGCAGTATTTT. Its protein product is CASSQVVKSTDTQYF.

This clone was recorded a few times. One end of the junction is discordant with germline, which a read error may explain. Other DNA sequences in this specimen translate into the identical CDR3. The chain has TRBV20-1 and TRBJ1-1, with D possibly TRBD1 on 5 matching bases. The CDR3 is 11 residues long. Germline CDR1 and CDR2: DFQATT and SNEGSKA (reference sequence). The CDR3 loop reads CSARGDTEAFF. The CDR3 nucleotides are TGCAGTGCGAGAGGGGACACTGAAGCTTTCTTT.

The V and J genes are TRBV6-5 and TRBJ2-2; 12 bases map to TRBD2. This CDR3 spans 13 amino acids. The V gene end was trimmed by 8 bases and the J gene end by 8 bases; junction bases not matched to a gene: 3. CDR1 is MNHEY, CDR2 SVGAGI, per germline. The CDR3 DNA reads TGTGCCAGCCGGACTAGCGGGAAAGGGGAGCTGTTTTTT. Residues: CASRTSGKGELFF.

This chain joins TRBV6-1 and TRBJ1-1; TRBD1 is a possible D gene (5 bases). The germline V gene has CDR1 MNHNS and CDR2 SASEGT. The CDR3 loop spans 14 amino acids. V was pared by 7 bases and J by 4 bases, with 16 bases between. CDR3: CASTQVRGGTEAFF. The CDR3 DNA reads TGTGCCAGCACCCAAGTAAGGGGCGGCACTGAAGCTTTCTTT.

The chain employs TRBV11-2 and TRBJ1-2, with 7 bases aligning to TRBD1. The CDR3 spans 13 residues. Losses at the gene ends were 0 bases for V and 13 bases for J; bases not matched to a gene: 8. Germline V gene lookup returns CDR1 SGHAT and CDR2 FQNNGV. The CDR3 reads CASSLDLVRGITF. The CDR3 nucleotides are TGTGCCAGCAGCTTAGATTTAGTCAGGGGGATCACCTTC. The variable domain in full, with the rest retrieved from reference TRBV11-2 and TRBJ1-2, is EAGVAQSPRYKIIEKRQSVAFWCNPISGHATLYWYQQILGQGPKLLIQFQNNGVVDDSQLPKDRFSAERLKGVDSTLKIQPAKLEDSAVYLCASSLDLVRGITFGSGTRLTVV.

This chain joins TRBV19 and TRBJ2-6; 9 nucleotides line up with TRBD2. J gave up 1 base and V 4 bases, and 2 bases lay outside the gene matches. The germline CDR1 and CDR2 sequences are LNHDA and SQIVND (reference sequence). CDR3 length: 16 amino acids. The DNA of the CDR3 is TGTGCCAGTAGTAGTAGCGGGGGTTCTGGGGCCAACGTCCTGACTTTC. The encoded protein is CASSSSGGSGANVLTF.

CDR3 in amino acids: CASSYKTDYGYTF. CDR3 nucleotide sequence: TGTGCCAGCAGCTATAAGACGGACTATGGCTACACCTTC. The gene calls are TRBV4-2 and TRBJ1-2; D ambiguous. The germline V gene encodes CDR1 LGHNA and CDR2 YNFKEQ. The ends were cut back, 5 bases at V and 3 bases at J, with 10 bases in the middle. The CDR3 is 13 residues long.

The V and J genes are TRBV29-1 and TRBJ2-7; 9 positions match TRBD2. The CDR3 is 12 amino acids. CDR1 SQVTM and CDR2 ANQGSEA come from the germline V gene. The junction had 5 bases not matched to a gene; V was cut back by 6 bases and J by 5 bases. In DNA, the CDR3 is TGCAGCGTCCGGACTAGCGTGGACGAGCAGTACTTC. Its translation: CSVRTSVDEQYF.

Comment on this clone: Other DNA variants within this sample encode the same CDR3. The chain links TRBV2 to TRBJ1-4; D is unresolved. The CDR3 length is 11 residues. Germline V CDR1 and CDR2: SNHLY, FYNNEI. The ends were cut back, 4 bases at V and 6 bases at J, with 3 bases in the middle. CDR3: CASSGDEKLFF. In nucleotides, the CDR3 is TGTGCCAGCAGTGGTGATGAAAAACTGTTTTTT. The full variable domain, with the rest looked up from reference TRBV2 and TRBJ1-4, is EPEVTQTPSHQVTQMGQEVILRCVPISNHLYFYWYRQILGQKVEFLVSFYNNEISEKSEIFDDQFSVERPDGSNFTLKIRSTKLEDSAMYFCASSGDEKLFFGSGTQLSVL.

The V gene is TRBV19, the J gene TRBJ2-1, with TRBD2 matching over 10 bases. The germline V gene encodes CDR1 LNHDA and CDR2 SQIVND (reference sequence). With 3 bases clipped from V and 1 base from J, the junction kept 0 bases outside the gene matches. The CDR3 contains 15 residues. The CDR3 protein is CASSMGLASYNEQFF. The CDR3 DNA reads TGTGCCAGTAGTATGGGACTAGCGTCCTACAATGAGCAGTTCTTC.

With respect to this clone: At one end, the junction sequence differs from germline, possibly due to a read error. The sample has other DNA sequences that encode this CDR3 too. The J gene is TRBJ2-3, the V gene TRBV7-6, with TRBD2 identical over 10 bases. Germline values: CDR1 SGHVS, CDR2 FNYEAQ. The CDR3 has 14 amino acids. The DNA of the CDR3 is TGTGCCAGCAGCCTAGCGGGAGGCACAGATACGCAGTATTTT. Protein product: CASSLAGGTDTQYF.

A single count supports this clone. The V call is TRBV27, the J call TRBJ2-7, with D possibly matching TRBD2 (5 bases). Deletions cut 5 bases from V and 0 bases from J, with 14 bases between. Germline V gene sequence: CDR1 MNHEY, CDR2 SMNVEV (reference sequence). The CDR3 sequence is 15 residues long. The CDR3: CASSPRLLSSYEQYF. The CDR3 nucleotides are TGTGCCAGCAGTCCCCGACTACTCAGCTCCTACGAGCAGTACTTC.

This clone showed up just a few times. For the CDR3, the DNA is TGTGCCAGCAGTCCCCAAGGGGGACTAGCGGGAGCTGATACGCAGTATTTT. This translates into CASSPQGGLAGADTQYF. The V call is TRBV25-1, the J call TRBJ2-3, with TRBD2 matching over 14 bases. CDR1 and CDR2 (germline): MGHDK, SYGVNS. Germline trimming cut 5 bases from V and 6 bases from J; bases unmatched to any gene: 10. The CDR3 extends over 17 amino acids. Full variable domain (remainder filled in from reference TRBV25-1 and TRBJ2-3): EADIYQTPRYLVIGTGKKITLECSQTMGHDKMYWYQQDPGMELHLIHYSYGVNSTEKGDLSSESTVSRIRTEHFPLTLESARPSHTSQYLCASSPQGGLAGADTQYFGPGTRLTVL.

The CDR3 sequence: CASSVGQGFYGTEAFF. In DNA, the CDR3 is TGTGCCAGTAGTGTGGGACAGGGGTTTTATGGGACTGAAGCTTTCTTT. The rearrangement uses TRBV19 and TRBJ1-1; 10 positions agree with TRBD1. Germline CDR1 is LNHDA and CDR2 is SQIVND (reference sequence). V trimming: 5 bases; J trimming: 5 bases; junction bases outside the gene matches: 11. The CDR3 extends over 16 amino acids.

The chain joins TRBV4-3 to TRBJ2-1; tentative D call: TRBD1 (5 bases). The CDR3 contains 15 residues. CDR1 and CDR2 (germline): LGHNA, YSLEER. Trimming took off 3 bases at V and 0 bases at J, with 9 bases between the two ends. The CDR3 nucleotides read TGCGCCAGCAGCCAGGACAAGAGCTCCTACAATGAGCAGTTCTTC. Translation: CASSQDKSSYNEQFF.

This clone occurred a few times. This clone may be a read error of a much larger clone one base away. The chain employs TRBV11-2 and TRBJ2-2; possibly TRBD2 for D (6 bases). The germline V and J ends were trimmed by 5 bases and 0 bases, with 13 bases remaining between them. The V gene's germline CDR1 is SGHAT and CDR2 FQNNGV. This CDR3 contains 16 residues. The CDR3 DNA sequence: TGTGCCAGCAGCCAGTCGGGCGGGACGAACACCGGGGAGCTGTTTTTT. It translates to CASSQSGGTNTGELFF.

The chain joins TRBV6-6 to TRBJ2-2; 8 nucleotides agree with TRBD2. Per germline, CDR1 MNHNY and CDR2 SVGAGI (reference sequence). CDR3 length: 13 residues. V was pared by 4 bases and J by 6 bases, with 1 base of the junction left unmatched. In nucleotides, the CDR3 is TGTGCCAGCAGTTCCGGGAGGGCCGGGGAGCTGTTTTTT. It is translated as CASSSGRAGELFF.